This TCR beta chain comes out of a study of T cell repertoires in cytomegalovirus infection. Comments on this clonotype: Antigen specificity is unknown.

Study-wide findings and caveats: Pooled public TCR beta family frequency picked out CMV carriers with the relevant HLA. The study found HLA-C-restricted CMV-specific TCR beta clonotypes dominating the ex vivo response.

This CDR3 has 14 amino acids. Germline CDR1 SGHAT, CDR2 FQNNGV. V was trimmed by 0 bases and J by 6 bases, leaving 9 bases between them. One entry per CDR3 protein, called by TCRdb with MiXCR from the reads. Found here are some 700,000 distinct CDR3 sequences, approximately 40% of them singletons; the top ten hold roughly 2.8%. The V and J genes are TRBV11-2 and TRBJ2-1; unclear D gene. The sequence was collected from a human donor in good health (CMV status not recorded). Some clones in this sample may be carry-over from other donors' samples. The sample consisted of PBMCs. Here the CDR3 DNA reads TGTGCCAGCAGCTTAGAATTAGTTTCCAATGAGCAGTTCTTC. It is translated as CASSLELVSNEQFF.